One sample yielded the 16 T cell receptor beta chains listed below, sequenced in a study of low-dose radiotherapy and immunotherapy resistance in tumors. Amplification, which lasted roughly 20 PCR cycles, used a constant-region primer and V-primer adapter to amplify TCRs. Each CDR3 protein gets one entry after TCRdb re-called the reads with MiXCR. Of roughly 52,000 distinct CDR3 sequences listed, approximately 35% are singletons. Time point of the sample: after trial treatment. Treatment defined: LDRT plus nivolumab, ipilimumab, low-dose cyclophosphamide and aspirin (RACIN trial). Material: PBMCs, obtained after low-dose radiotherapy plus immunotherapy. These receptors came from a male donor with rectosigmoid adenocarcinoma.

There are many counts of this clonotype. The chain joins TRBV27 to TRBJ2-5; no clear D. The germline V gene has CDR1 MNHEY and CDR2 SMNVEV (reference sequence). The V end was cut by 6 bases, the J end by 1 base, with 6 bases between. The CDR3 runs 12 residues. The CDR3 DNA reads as TGTGCCAGCAGAGGCCTCCAAGAGACCCAGTACTTC. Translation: CASRGLQETQYF.

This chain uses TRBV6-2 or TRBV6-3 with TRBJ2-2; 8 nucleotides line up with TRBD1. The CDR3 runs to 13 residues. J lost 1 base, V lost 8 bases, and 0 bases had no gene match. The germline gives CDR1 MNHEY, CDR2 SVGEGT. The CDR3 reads CASDRGNTGELFF. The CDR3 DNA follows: TGTGCCAGCGACAGGGGGAACACCGGGGAGCTGTTTTTT.

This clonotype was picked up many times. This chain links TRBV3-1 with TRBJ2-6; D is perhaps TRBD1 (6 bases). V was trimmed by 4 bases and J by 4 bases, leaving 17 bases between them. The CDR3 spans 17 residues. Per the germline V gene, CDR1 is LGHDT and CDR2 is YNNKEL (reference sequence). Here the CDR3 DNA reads TGTGCCAGCAGCCGACCCACAGGGCGGGCCGGGGCCAACGTCCTGACTTTC. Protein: CASSRPTGRAGANVLTF.

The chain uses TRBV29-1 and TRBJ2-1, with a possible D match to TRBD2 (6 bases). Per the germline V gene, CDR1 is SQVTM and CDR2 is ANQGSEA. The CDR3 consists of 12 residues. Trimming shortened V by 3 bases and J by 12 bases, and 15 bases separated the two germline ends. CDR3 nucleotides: TGCAGCGTTGACGAGGAGGGAGGATCGCAGTTCTTC. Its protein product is CSVDEEGGSQFF.

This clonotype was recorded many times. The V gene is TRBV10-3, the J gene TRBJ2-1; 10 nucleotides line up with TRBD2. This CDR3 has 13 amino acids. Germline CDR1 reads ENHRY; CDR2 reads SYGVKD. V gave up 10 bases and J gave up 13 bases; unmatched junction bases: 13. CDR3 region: CATQRVAGGSQFF. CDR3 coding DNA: TGTGCCACGCAACGGGTAGCGGGAGGCTCACAGTTCTTC.

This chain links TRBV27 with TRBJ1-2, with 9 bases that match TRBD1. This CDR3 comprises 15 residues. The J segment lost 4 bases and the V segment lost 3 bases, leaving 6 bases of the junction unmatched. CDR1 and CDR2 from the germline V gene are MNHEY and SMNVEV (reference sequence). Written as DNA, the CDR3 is TGTGCCAGCAGTTTGGGACAGGGCCGAGGCTATGGCTACACCTTC. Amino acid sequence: CASSLGQGRGYGYTF.

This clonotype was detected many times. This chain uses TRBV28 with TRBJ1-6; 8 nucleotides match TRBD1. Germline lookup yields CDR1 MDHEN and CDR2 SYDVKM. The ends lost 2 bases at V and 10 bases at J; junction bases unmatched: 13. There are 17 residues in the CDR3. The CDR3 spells CASSLIFRGRRGSPLHF. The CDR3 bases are TGTGCCAGCAGTTTAATTTTCAGGGGGCGCAGGGGCTCACCCCTCCACTTT.

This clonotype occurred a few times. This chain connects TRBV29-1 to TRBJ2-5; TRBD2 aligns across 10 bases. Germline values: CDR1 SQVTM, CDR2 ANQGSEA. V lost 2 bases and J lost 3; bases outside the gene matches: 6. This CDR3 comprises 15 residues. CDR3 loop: CSVESWTSGEETQYF. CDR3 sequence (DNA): TGCAGCGTTGAATCATGGACTAGCGGAGAAGAGACCCAGTACTTC.

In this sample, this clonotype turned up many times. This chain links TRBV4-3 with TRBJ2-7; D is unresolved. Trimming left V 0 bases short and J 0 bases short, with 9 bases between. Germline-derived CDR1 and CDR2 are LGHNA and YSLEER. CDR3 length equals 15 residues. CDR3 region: CASSQDPQPSYEQYF. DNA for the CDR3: TGCGCCAGCAGCCAAGATCCACAGCCCTCCTACGAGCAGTACTTC.

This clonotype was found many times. The CDR3: CSGRDGTGYEQYF. The CDR3 region has the DNA TGCAGTGGCCGGGACGGGACCGGCTACGAGCAGTACTTC. This chain joins TRBV20-1 and TRBJ2-7; the D gene could be TRBD1 or TRBD2 (5 bases each). This CDR3 comprises 13 residues. Trimming removed 7 bases from V and 3 bases from J, with 16 bases in between. CDR1 DFQATT and CDR2 SNEGSKA come from the germline V gene (reference sequence).

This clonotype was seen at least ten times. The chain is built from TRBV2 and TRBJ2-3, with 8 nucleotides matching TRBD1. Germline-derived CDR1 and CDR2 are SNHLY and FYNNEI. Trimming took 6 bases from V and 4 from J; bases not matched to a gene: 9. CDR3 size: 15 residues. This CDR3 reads CASSKDRVGADTQYF. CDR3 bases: TGTGCCAGCAGCAAGGACAGGGTTGGGGCAGATACGCAGTATTTT.

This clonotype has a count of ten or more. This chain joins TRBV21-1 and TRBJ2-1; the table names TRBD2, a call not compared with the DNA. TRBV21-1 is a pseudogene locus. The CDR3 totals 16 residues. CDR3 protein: CATMVRLAGFEDEQFF. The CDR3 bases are TGTGCCACCATGGTTAGACTAGCGGGATTTGAGGATGAGCAGTTCTTC.

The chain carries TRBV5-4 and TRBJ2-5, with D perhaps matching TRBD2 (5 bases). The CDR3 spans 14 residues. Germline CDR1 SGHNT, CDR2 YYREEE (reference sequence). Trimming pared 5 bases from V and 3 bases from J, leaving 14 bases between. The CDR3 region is CASSSREDKETQYF. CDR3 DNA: TGTGCCAGCAGTTCCCGGGAAGATAAAGAGACCCAGTACTTC.

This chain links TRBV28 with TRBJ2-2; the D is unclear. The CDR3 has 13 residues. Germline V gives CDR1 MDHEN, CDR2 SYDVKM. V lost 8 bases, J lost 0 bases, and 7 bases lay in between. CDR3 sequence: CASQTANTGELFF. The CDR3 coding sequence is TGTGCCAGCCAAACAGCGAACACCGGGGAGCTGTTTTTT.

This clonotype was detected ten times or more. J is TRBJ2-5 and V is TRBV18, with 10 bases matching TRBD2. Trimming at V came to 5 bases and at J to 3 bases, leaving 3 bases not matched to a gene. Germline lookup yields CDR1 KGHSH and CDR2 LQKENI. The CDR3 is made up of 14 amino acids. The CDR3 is CASSSGLAKETQYF. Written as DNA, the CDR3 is TGTGCCAGCTCATCGGGACTAGCGAAAGAGACCCAGTACTTC.

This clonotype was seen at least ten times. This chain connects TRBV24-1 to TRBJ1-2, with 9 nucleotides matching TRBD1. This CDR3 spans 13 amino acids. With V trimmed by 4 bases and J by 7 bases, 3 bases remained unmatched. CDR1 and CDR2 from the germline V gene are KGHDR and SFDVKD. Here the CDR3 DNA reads TGTGCCACCAGTGACCAGACAGGGGGTGGCTACACCTTC. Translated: CATSDQTGGGYTF.